This entry lists 19 T cell receptor beta chains sequenced from one sample in a study of T cell repertoires in cytomegalovirus infection. TCRdb fed the reads into MiXCR, producing one record per CDR3 protein. The data show around 450,000 distinct CDR3 sequences, roughly 31% seen once. Sequenced sample: PBMCs. Receptors originate from a human donor in good health (CMV status not recorded). Some clones in this sample may be carry-over from other donors' samples.

The rearrangement joins TRBV2 to TRBJ2-7; D ambiguous. CDR1 and CDR2 (germline): SNHLY, FYNNEI. V was shortened by 6 bases and J by 0 bases, with 6 bases between the two germline ends. CDR3 length equals 12 residues. The CDR3 DNA reads TGTGCCAGCAGGCAATTCTCCTACGAGCAGTACTTC. It codes for CASRQFSYEQYF. Full variable domain (rest looked up from reference TRBV2 and TRBJ2-7): EPEVTQTPSHQVTQMGQEVILRCVPISNHLYFYWYRQILGQKVEFLVSFYNNEISEKSEIFDDQFSVERPDGSNFTLKIRSTKLEDSAMYFCASRQFSYEQYFGPGTRLTVT.

This chain links TRBV10-3 with TRBJ1-1; D call uncertain. This CDR3 contains 13 residues. V was shortened by 2 bases and J by 0 bases, with 4 bases between the two germline ends. Per the germline V gene, CDR1 is ENHRY and CDR2 is SYGVKD. This CDR3 reads CAISEDMNTEAFF. DNA for the CDR3: TGTGCCATCAGTGAGGACATGAACACTGAAGCTTTCTTT.

This rearrangement joins TRBV6-2 or TRBV6-3 to TRBJ2-1; perhaps TRBD2 as D (5 bases). With 11 bases removed from V and 4 bases from J, the gap between germline ends came to 12 bases. In germline, CDR1 is MNHEY, CDR2 SVGEGT. This CDR3 has 12 amino acids. CDR3: CACTGSYNEQFF. The CDR3 DNA reads TGTGCCTGCACGGGGAGTTACAATGAGCAGTTCTTC.

This clonotype was counted ten times or more. One junction end does not reproduce the germline sequence, and a read error may be involved. The J gene is TRBJ2-7, the V gene TRBV20-1; D tentatively fits TRBD1 or TRBD2 (6 bases each). This CDR3 is built from 13 residues. From germline, CDR1 is DFQATT and CDR2 SNEGSKA (reference sequence). CDR3 region: CSARARGGIGSDF. CDR3 coding DNA: TGCAGTGCTAGAGCCCGAGGGGGGATAGGGTCTGACTTC.

There are many counts of this clonotype. This chain uses TRBV6-2 or TRBV6-3 with TRBJ2-1, with a tentative D call TRBD1 (6 bases). The CDR3 consists of 15 residues. The V gene lost 2 bases and the J gene lost 0 bases, with 8 bases spanning the gap. From germline, CDR1 is MNHEY and CDR2 SVGEGT. CDR3 amino acids: CASSYEGGSYNEQFF. In DNA, the CDR3 is TGTGCCAGCAGTTACGAAGGGGGCTCCTACAATGAGCAGTTCTTC.

A remark on this clonotype: Since a much larger clone is just one base distant, this may be a read error. CDR3 region: CASTLGGADGYTF. The DNA for the CDR3 is TGTGCCAGCACCTTAGGGGGAGCCGATGGCTACACCTTC. The V call is TRBV12-3 or TRBV12-4, the J call TRBJ1-2; perhaps TRBD1 as D (6 bases). The CDR3 length is 13 residues. The V gene lost 7 bases and the J gene lost 6 bases, with 15 bases spanning the gap.

This chain joins TRBV6-5 and TRBJ1-2; tentatively, D is TRBD1 (6 bases). The V gene's germline CDR1 is MNHEY and CDR2 SVGAGI. Trimming pared 0 bases from V and 8 bases from J, leaving 13 bases between. This CDR3 spans 14 amino acids. The CDR3 loop is CASSYSQGSRGYTF. The CDR3, as DNA: TGTGCCAGCAGTTACTCACAGGGATCTCGAGGCTACACCTTC.

This clonotype was picked up a small number of times. V is TRBV5-6 and J is TRBJ1-3, with 8 bases that match TRBD1. Germline V lookup: CDR1 SGHDT, CDR2 YYEEEE. The J segment lost 4 bases and the V segment lost 4 bases, leaving 7 bases of the junction unmatched. This CDR3 region has 15 residues. DNA of the CDR3: TGTGCCAGCAGCCTCACGGACAGGGTCGGAAACACCATATATTTT. Its protein is CASSLTDRVGNTIYF.

This clonotype was found many times. The chain has TRBV7-6 and TRBJ2-1, with D possibly being TRBD1 or TRBD2 (5 bases each). The CDR3 has 17 residues. The V end lost 1 base, the J end lost 2 bases, and 15 bases lay between the germline ends. Looked up from germline, CDR1 is SGHVS and CDR2 is FNYEAQ. CDR3 amino acids: CASSLVVGARPYNEQFF. The CDR3 DNA sequence: TGTGCCAGCAGCTTAGTGGTCGGGGCCCGACCCTACAATGAGCAGTTCTTC.

V gene TRBV7-6 combines with J gene TRBJ2-1, with TRBD1 matching 7 bases. CDR3 length equals 15 residues. In germline, CDR1 is SGHVS, CDR2 FNYEAQ. Trimming cost V 1 base and J 4 bases; bases outside gene matches: 4. The CDR3 DNA reads TGTGCCAGCAGCTTAGTGGGACAGATTTACAATGAGCAGTTCTTC. This gives the protein CASSLVGQIYNEQFF.

This clonotype was counted ten times or more. This chain joins TRBV7-2 and TRBJ2-7; perhaps D is TRBD1 or TRBD2 (5 bases each). The V gene lost 5 bases and the J gene lost 3 bases, with 11 bases spanning the gap. Germline V gene data show CDR1 as SGHTA and CDR2 as FQGNSA. The CDR3 sequence is 13 residues long. The CDR3 spells CASSNRDGYEQYF. The CDR3 DNA is TGTGCCAGCAGCAACCGGGACGGCTACGAGCAGTACTTC.

The table lists this clonotype with a few counts. Germline is not matched at one junction end, which may reflect a read error. The chain carries TRBV20-1 and TRBJ2-7; tentatively, D is TRBD1 (6 bases). CDR1 DFQATT and CDR2 SNEGSKA come from the germline V gene (reference sequence). The CDR3 runs 13 residues. This CDR3 reads CSARGDKSYEQYF. The CDR3 DNA follows: TGCAGTGCAAGAGGGGACAAGTCCTACGAGCAGTACTTC.

This CDR3 reads CASTSGRTANTEAFF. The CDR3 coding sequence is TGTGCCAGCACCTCAGGCCGGACGGCGAACACTGAAGCTTTCTTT. The J gene is TRBJ1-1, the V gene TRBV12-3 or TRBV12-4; D unclear. CDR3 length equals 15 residues. The V end was cut by 7 bases, the J end by 1 base, with 16 bases between.

The chain combines TRBV28 with TRBJ2-2; perhaps D is TRBD1 or TRBD2 (5 bases each). Trimming removed 3 bases at V and 5 bases at J, with 13 bases between. Looked up from germline, CDR1 is MDHEN and CDR2 is SYDVKM. The CDR3 is 15 amino acids. CDR3 DNA sequence: TGTGCCAGCAGTTTCAGTTCAGGGAGTACCGGGGAGCTGTTTTTT. Its protein is CASSFSSGSTGELFF.

This clonotype was observed a handful of times. The chain has TRBV5-1 and TRBJ1-1, with 8 bases identical to TRBD1. V shed 3 bases and J 7 bases; nucleotides not matched to a gene: 8. Germline assignment: CDR1 SGHRS and CDR2 YFSETQ. The CDR3 spans 14 residues. In nucleotides, the CDR3 is TGCGCCAGCAGCTCGCAGGGGGCGCAGGATGAAGCTTTCTTT. Residues: CASSSQGAQDEAFF.

This chain links TRBV5-4 with TRBJ1-2; TRBD1 matches 7 bases. The CDR3 is made up of 13 amino acids. The germline gives CDR1 SGHNT, CDR2 YYREEE (reference sequence). After removal of 2 bases from V and 8 bases from J, the junction contained 6 bases not matched to a gene. DNA of the CDR3: TGTGCCAGCAGCTTAAAGGGGGCCTGGGGCTACACCTTC. This codes for CASSLKGAWGYTF.

This clonotype was detected ten times or more. V and J are TRBV11-1 and TRBJ2-5; 7 bases match TRBD1. Germline lookup yields CDR1 SGHAT and CDR2 FQDESV (reference sequence). V dropped 5 bases and J dropped 5; count of bases not matched to a gene: 14. The CDR3 length is 16 residues. The CDR3 loop is CASSQEDSLRGETQYF. CDR3 nucleotides: TGTGCCAGCAGCCAAGAGGACAGTCTCAGGGGGGAGACCCAGTACTTC.

The rearrangement uses TRBV12-3 or TRBV12-4 and TRBJ2-6; unclear D gene. The CDR3 extends over 17 amino acids. V dropped 7 bases and J dropped 1 base, with 17 bases sitting between them. CDR3 DNA sequence: TGTGCCAGCAAACAAGACGGCCTCGGGTCTGGGGCCAACGTCCTGACTTTC. As protein: CASKQDGLGSGANVLTF.

V gene TRBV11-2 combines with J gene TRBJ2-5, with D perhaps TRBD2 (7 bases). CDR1 and CDR2 from the germline V gene are SGHAT and FQNNGV. V lost 4 bases, J lost 7 bases, and 19 bases lay in between. This CDR3 is built from 15 residues. CDR3 coding DNA: TGTGCCAGCAGCTCTGTTGGGGGGGGGCCGGGGACCCAGTACTTC. Its protein product is CASSSVGGGPGTQYF.